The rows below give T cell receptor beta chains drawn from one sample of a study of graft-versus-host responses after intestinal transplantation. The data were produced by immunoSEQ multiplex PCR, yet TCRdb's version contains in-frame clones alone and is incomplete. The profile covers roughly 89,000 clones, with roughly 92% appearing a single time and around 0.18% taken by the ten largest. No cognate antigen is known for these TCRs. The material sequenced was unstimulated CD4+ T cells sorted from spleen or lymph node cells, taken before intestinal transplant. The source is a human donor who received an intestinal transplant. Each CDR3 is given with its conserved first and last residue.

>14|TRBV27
CASSPWGGGNTIYF
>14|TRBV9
CASSVLAVTDTQYF
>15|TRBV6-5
CASQRGGGGNEKLFF
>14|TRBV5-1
CASSGEVMNTEAFF
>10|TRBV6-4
CASSDRGYTF
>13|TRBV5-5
CASSLGVKETQYF
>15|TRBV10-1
CASSVGLAGTYEQYF
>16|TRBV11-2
CASRLTSSYSYNEQFF
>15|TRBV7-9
CASSLATGEGEKLFF
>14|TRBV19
CASSERYSNQPQHF
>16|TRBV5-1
CASSLGGTSGTYEQYF
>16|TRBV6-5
CASSYTSSGSGDTQYF
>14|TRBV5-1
CASSLFRNSYEQYF
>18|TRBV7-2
CASSLVYRAIPYDSPLHF
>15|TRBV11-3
CASSLRQGALETQYF
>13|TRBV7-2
CASSGRQSNIQYF
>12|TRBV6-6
CASSRQNTEAFF
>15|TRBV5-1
CASSLTGPGTGGYTF
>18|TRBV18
CASSPLRTGGRIGTEAFF
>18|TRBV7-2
CASSLWPSGGASYNEQFF
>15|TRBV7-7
CASSPAGGPRHEQFF
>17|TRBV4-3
CASSQEGSSGRVDTQYF
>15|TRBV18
CASSPGVNLNQPQHF
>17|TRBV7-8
CASSLGFIRLSNQPQHF
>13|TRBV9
CASSGRTGQGYTF
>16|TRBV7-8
CASSVDRGRLPNEQFF
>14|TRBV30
CARSVVGQGDTQYF
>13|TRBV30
CAWMGQINQPQHF
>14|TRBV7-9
CASSQRQGADGYTF
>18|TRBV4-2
CASSQDHFSGVFRDTQYF
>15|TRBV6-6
CASSGLAGRTDTQYF
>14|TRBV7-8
CASSFSGGLVGYTF
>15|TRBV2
CASSEGPQGAGGYTF
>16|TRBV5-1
CASSTLAGGPNNEQFF
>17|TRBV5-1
CASSSWTTQGDQETQYF
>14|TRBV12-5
CASGPGTVNYGYTF
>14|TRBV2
CASSNRGTSYEQYF
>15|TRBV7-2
CASSQDRGFYNEQFF
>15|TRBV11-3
CASSVQGSTGEKLFF
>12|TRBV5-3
CARSGGQEEQYF
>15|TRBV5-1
CASSPGGSTTGELFF